This is a list of T cell receptor beta chains from one sample in a study of T cell repertoires in cytomegalovirus infection. MiXCR was run by TCRdb on the reads, yielding one entry per CDR3 protein. The profile shows hundreds of thousands of distinct CDR3 sequences, approximately 24% of them singletons. Sequenced sample: CD8+ T cells from PBMCs. The receptor source for this set is a human donor in good health (CMV status not recorded). Some clones in this sample may be carry-over from other donors' samples. CDR3s include the opening cysteine and the closing phenylalanine or tryptophan. The D gene is left open where the match is weak. The size of a clone is reported for some rows only, either as once, few or many, or as a class for expanded clones.

d_call: -; v_call: TRBV2; clone_size: few; cdr3_length: 13; j_call: TRBJ2-1; cdr3_aa: CASPQGSYNEQFF; cdr3_nt: TGTGCCAGCCCCCAGGGCTCCTACAATGAGCAGTTCTTC
d_call: -; v_call: TRBV20-1; clone_size: few; cdr3_length: 15; j_call: TRBJ1-2; cdr3_aa: CSALEVLGVGYGYTF; cdr3_nt: TGCAGTGCTCTCGAGGTCCTGGGGGTAGGCTATGGCTACACCTTC
d_call: -; v_call: TRBV11-2; clone_size: -; cdr3_length: 16; j_call: TRBJ1-1; cdr3_aa: CASSLEWSGPNTEAFF; cdr3_nt: TGTGCCAGCAGCTTAGAATGGTCTGGGCCAAACACTGAAGCTTTCTTT
d_call: -; v_call: TRBV6-2/TRBV6-3; clone_size: many; cdr3_length: 16; j_call: TRBJ2-3; cdr3_aa: CASSYDPKLGTDTQYF; cdr3_nt: TGTGCCAGCAGTTACGATCCGAAATTGGGCACAGATACGCAGTATTTT
d_call: -; v_call: TRBV6-2/TRBV6-3; clone_size: -; cdr3_length: 16; j_call: TRBJ1-2; cdr3_aa: CASSYGTQWEDYGYTF; cdr3_nt: TGTGCCAGCAGTTACGGGACACAATGGGAGGACTATGGCTACACCTTC
d_call: -; v_call: TRBV12-3/TRBV12-4; clone_size: many; cdr3_length: 15; j_call: TRBJ1-1; cdr3_aa: CASSLLGGAHTEAFF; cdr3_nt: TGTGCCAGCAGTTTATTGGGGGGCGCGCATACTGAAGCTTTCTTT
d_call: -; v_call: TRBV7-9; clone_size: few; cdr3_length: 8; j_call: TRBJ2-2; cdr3_aa: CAPSELFF; cdr3_nt: TGTGCCCCATCGGAGCTGTTTTTT
d_call: -; v_call: TRBV4-1; clone_size: few; cdr3_length: 15; j_call: TRBJ1-4; cdr3_aa: CASSPISLREEKLFF; cdr3_nt: TGCGCCAGCAGCCCCATCAGCCTAAGAGAAGAAAAACTGTTTTTT
d_call: -; v_call: TRBV6-5; clone_size: few; cdr3_length: 14; j_call: TRBJ1-1; cdr3_aa: CASSYSNSNTEAFF; cdr3_nt: TGTGCCAGCAGTTACTCGAACTCGAACACTGAAGCTTTCTTT
d_call: -; v_call: TRBV28; clone_size: few; cdr3_length: 14; j_call: TRBJ2-1; cdr3_aa: CASSLRRGYAEQFF; cdr3_nt: TGTGCCAGCAGTTTACGTCGAGGGTATGCTGAGCAGTTCTTC
d_call: -; v_call: TRBV24-1; clone_size: -; cdr3_length: 16; j_call: TRBJ2-2; cdr3_aa: CATSDNRDSDTGELFF; cdr3_nt: TGTGCCACCAGTGACAACCGGGACTCCGACACCGGGGAGCTGTTTTTT
d_call: -; v_call: TRBV6-1; clone_size: many; cdr3_length: 16; j_call: TRBJ1-6; cdr3_aa: CASTPGQSSYNSPLHF; cdr3_nt: TGTGCCAGCACCCCCGGCCAGAGCTCCTATAATTCACCCCTCCACTTT
d_call: TRBD2; v_call: TRBV7-8; clone_size: many; cdr3_length: 17; j_call: TRBJ2-1; cdr3_aa: CASSLGASGGAYNEQFF; cdr3_nt: TGTGCCAGCAGCTTAGGGGCTAGCGGGGGGGCCTACAATGAGCAGTTCTTC
d_call: -; v_call: TRBV7-2; clone_size: many; cdr3_length: 16; j_call: TRBJ2-1; cdr3_aa: CASSLGWDFSYNEQFF; cdr3_nt: TGTGCCAGCAGCCTAGGGTGGGACTTCTCCTACAATGAGCAGTTCTTC
d_call: -; v_call: TRBV2; clone_size: few; cdr3_length: 12; j_call: TRBJ1-1; cdr3_aa: CASSGRVFEAFF; cdr3_nt: TGTGCCAGCAGTGGCAGAGTATTTGAAGCTTTCTTT
d_call: TRBD1; v_call: TRBV7-9; clone_size: -; cdr3_length: 16; j_call: TRBJ1-5; cdr3_aa: CASSWDRGGSGQPQHF; cdr3_nt: TGTGCCAGCAGCTGGGACAGGGGGGGATCCGGTCAGCCCCAGCATTTT
d_call: -; v_call: TRBV6-2/TRBV6-3; clone_size: -; cdr3_length: 16; j_call: TRBJ1-1; cdr3_aa: CASSYPTVQLNTEAFF; cdr3_nt: TGTGCCAGCAGTTACCCTACTGTACAGTTGAACACTGAAGCTTTCTTT
d_call: TRBD1; v_call: TRBV19; clone_size: once; cdr3_length: 14; j_call: TRBJ2-6; cdr3_aa: CASSGQGSTNVLTF; cdr3_nt: TGTGCCAGTAGTGGACAGGGGTCAACCAACGTCCTGACTTTC
d_call: -; v_call: TRBV7-9; clone_size: many; cdr3_length: 15; j_call: TRBJ1-5; cdr3_aa: CASSQLTGKDQPQHF; cdr3_nt: TGTGCCAGCAGCCAACTTACAGGGAAGGATCAGCCCCAGCATTTT
d_call: TRBD1; v_call: TRBV7-9; clone_size: many; cdr3_length: 16; j_call: TRBJ2-2; cdr3_aa: CASSPTGVSYTGELFF; cdr3_nt: TGTGCCAGCAGCCCAACAGGGGTTTCGTACACCGGGGAGCTGTTTTTT
d_call: TRBD1; v_call: TRBV7-2; clone_size: many; cdr3_length: 12; j_call: TRBJ2-7; cdr3_aa: CASSLGQGRQYF; cdr3_nt: TGTGCCAGCAGCTTAGGACAGGGCCGGCAGTACTTC
d_call: -; v_call: TRBV29-1; clone_size: -; cdr3_length: 17; j_call: TRBJ2-6; cdr3_aa: CSVEDLGQTSGANVLTF; cdr3_nt: TGCAGCGTTGAAGATCTTGGACAGACCTCTGGGGCCAACGTCCTGACTTTC
d_call: -; v_call: TRBV2; clone_size: -; cdr3_length: 13; j_call: TRBJ1-5; cdr3_aa: CASSDGYGEPQHF; cdr3_nt: TGTGCCAGCAGTGACGGGTACGGGGAGCCCCAGCATTTT
d_call: TRBD2; v_call: TRBV14; clone_size: -; cdr3_length: 16; j_call: TRBJ2-3; cdr3_aa: CASSPLGGGSTDTQYF; cdr3_nt: TGTGCCAGCAGCCCCCTCGGCGGGGGAAGCACAGATACGCAGTATTTT
d_call: -; v_call: TRBV7-2; clone_size: many; cdr3_length: 16; j_call: TRBJ2-5; cdr3_aa: CASGGSSGHLEWTQYF; cdr3_nt: TGTGCCAGCGGAGGGTCCTCGGGACACCTCGAGTGGACCCAGTACTTC
d_call: -; v_call: TRBV9; clone_size: -; cdr3_length: 14; j_call: TRBJ2-3; cdr3_aa: CASDPRAETDTQYF; cdr3_nt: TGTGCCAGCGACCCCCGGGCGGAGACAGATACGCAGTATTTT
d_call: TRBD1; v_call: TRBV7-9; clone_size: few; cdr3_length: 13; j_call: TRBJ2-1; cdr3_aa: CASSPQTGYEQFF; cdr3_nt: TGTGCCAGCAGCCCTCAGACAGGGTATGAGCAGTTCTTC
d_call: -; v_call: TRBV10-1; clone_size: few; cdr3_length: 20; j_call: TRBJ2-1; cdr3_aa: CASSDKIIVLRGPPGNEQFF; cdr3_nt: TGCGCCAGCAGTGACAAGATAATAGTCCTAAGAGGACCCCCGGGGAATGAGCAGTTCTTC
d_call: -; v_call: TRBV7-6; clone_size: many; cdr3_length: 12; j_call: TRBJ1-2; cdr3_aa: CASSRAVDGYTF; cdr3_nt: TGTGCCAGCAGCCGGGCGGTTGATGGCTACACCTTC
d_call: -; v_call: TRBV6-8; clone_size: -; cdr3_length: 15; j_call: TRBJ1-1; cdr3_aa: CAGRYSVRENTEAFF; cdr3_nt: TGTGCCGGCAGGTACTCGGTCAGGGAGAACACTGAAGCTTTCTTT
d_call: TRBD1; v_call: TRBV5-1; clone_size: few; cdr3_length: 13; j_call: TRBJ2-7; cdr3_aa: CASRPTGGYEQYF; cdr3_nt: TGCGCCAGCAGGCCTACAGGGGGATACGAGCAGTACTTC
d_call: TRBD2; v_call: TRBV7-8; clone_size: many; cdr3_length: 16; j_call: TRBJ2-2; cdr3_aa: CASSLPGLASAGELFF; cdr3_nt: TGTGCCAGCAGTCTGCCGGGACTAGCATCGGCCGGGGAGCTGTTTTTT
d_call: TRBD2; v_call: TRBV28; clone_size: few; cdr3_length: 19; j_call: TRBJ2-7; cdr3_aa: CASSPARTSGVPYTYEQYF; cdr3_nt: TGTGCCAGCAGTCCCGCCCGGACTAGCGGGGTACCTTACACCTACGAGCAGTACTTC
d_call: -; v_call: TRBV7-9; clone_size: many; cdr3_length: 14; j_call: TRBJ2-7; cdr3_aa: CASSGGDSSYEQYF; cdr3_nt: TGTGCCAGCAGCGGGGGGGACAGCTCCTACGAGCAGTACTTC